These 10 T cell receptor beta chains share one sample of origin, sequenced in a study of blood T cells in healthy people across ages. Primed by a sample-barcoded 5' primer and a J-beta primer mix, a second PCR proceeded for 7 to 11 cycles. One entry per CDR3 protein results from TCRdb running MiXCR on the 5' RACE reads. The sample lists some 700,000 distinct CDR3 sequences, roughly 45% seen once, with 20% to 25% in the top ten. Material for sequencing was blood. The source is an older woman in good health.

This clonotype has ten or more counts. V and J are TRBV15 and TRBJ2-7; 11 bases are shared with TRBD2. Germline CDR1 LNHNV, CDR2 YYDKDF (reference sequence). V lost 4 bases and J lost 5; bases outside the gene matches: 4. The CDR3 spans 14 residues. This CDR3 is CATSIPTSGNEQYF. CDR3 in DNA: TGTGCCACCAGCATCCCGACTAGCGGGAACGAGCAGTACTTC.

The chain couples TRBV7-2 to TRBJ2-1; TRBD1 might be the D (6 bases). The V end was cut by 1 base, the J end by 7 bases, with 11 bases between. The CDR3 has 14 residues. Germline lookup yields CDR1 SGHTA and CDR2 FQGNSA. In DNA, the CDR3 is TGTGCCAGCAGCTTAGGGTCAGGGGAGAATGAGCAGTTCTTC. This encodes CASSLGSGENEQFF.

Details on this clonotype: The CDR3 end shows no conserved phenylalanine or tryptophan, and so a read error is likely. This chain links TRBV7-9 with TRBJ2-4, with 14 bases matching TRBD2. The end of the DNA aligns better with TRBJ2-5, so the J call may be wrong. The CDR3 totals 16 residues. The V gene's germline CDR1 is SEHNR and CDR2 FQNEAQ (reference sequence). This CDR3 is CASSEGLAGVYETQYL. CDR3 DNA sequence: TGTGCCAGCAGCGAGGGACTAGCGGGAGTATACGAGACCCAGTACTTA.

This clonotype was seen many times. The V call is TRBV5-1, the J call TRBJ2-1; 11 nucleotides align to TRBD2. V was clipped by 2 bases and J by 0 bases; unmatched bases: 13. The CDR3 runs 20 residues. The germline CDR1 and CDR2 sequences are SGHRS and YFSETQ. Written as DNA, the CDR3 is TGCGCCAGCAGCTTAACCCGGGCTAGCGGGGGGTTGAGCTCCTACAATGAGCAGTTCTTC. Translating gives CASSLTRASGGLSSYNEQFF. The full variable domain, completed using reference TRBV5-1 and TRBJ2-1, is KAGVTQTPRYLIKTRGQQVTLSCSPISGHRSVSWYQQTPGQGLQFLFEYFSETQRNKGNFPGRFSGRQFSNSRSEMNVSTLELGDSALYLCASSLTRASGGLSSYNEQFFGPGTRLTVL.

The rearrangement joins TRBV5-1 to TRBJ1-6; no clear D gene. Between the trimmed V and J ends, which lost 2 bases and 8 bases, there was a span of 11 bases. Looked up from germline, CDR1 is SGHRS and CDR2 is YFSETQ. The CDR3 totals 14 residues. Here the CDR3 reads CASSFQGRYSPLHF. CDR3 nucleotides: TGCGCCAGCAGCTTTCAAGGGAGGTATTCACCCCTCCACTTT.

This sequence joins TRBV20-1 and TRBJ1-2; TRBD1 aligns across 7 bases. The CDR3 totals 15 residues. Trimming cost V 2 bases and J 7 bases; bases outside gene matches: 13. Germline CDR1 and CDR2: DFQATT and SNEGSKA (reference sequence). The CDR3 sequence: CSARSSRQGWSGYTF. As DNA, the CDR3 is TGCAGTGCTAGATCGTCCCGACAGGGTTGGTCTGGCTACACCTTC.

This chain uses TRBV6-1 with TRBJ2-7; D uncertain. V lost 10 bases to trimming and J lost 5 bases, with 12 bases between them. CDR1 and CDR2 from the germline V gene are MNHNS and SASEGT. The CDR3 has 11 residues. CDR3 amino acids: CANGRLHEQYF. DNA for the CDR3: TGTGCCAATGGACGGTTGCACGAGCAGTACTTC.

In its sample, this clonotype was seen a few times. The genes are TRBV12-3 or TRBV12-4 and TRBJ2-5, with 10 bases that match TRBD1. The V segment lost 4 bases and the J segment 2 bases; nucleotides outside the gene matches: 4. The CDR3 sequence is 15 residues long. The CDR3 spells CASSSGQGQQETQYF. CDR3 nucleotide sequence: TGTGCCAGCAGTTCGGGACAGGGGCAACAAGAGACCCAGTACTTC.

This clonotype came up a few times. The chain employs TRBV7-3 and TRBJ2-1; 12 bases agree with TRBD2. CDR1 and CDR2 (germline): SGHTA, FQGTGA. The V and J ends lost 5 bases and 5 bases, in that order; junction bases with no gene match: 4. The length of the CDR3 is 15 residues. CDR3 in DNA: TGTGCCAGCAGCACTAGCGGGGGGTCCCACAATGAGCAGTTCTTC. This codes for CASSTSGGSHNEQFF.

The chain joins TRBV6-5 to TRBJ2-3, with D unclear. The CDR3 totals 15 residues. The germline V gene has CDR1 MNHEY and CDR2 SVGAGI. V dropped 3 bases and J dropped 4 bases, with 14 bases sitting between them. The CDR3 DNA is TGTGCCAGCAGTTATCTTGCGTCACACCCAGATACGCAGTATTTT. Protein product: CASSYLASHPDTQYF.